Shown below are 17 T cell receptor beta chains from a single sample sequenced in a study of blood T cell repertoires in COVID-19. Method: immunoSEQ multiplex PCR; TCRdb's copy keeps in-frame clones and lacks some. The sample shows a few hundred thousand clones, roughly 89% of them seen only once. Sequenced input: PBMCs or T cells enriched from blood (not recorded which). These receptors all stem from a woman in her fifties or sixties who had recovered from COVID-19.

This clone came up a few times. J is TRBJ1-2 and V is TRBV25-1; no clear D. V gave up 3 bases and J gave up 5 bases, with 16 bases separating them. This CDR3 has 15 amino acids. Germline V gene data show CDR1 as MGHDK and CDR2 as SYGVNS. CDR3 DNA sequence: TGTGCCAGCAGTGATCCACGAGGCAGTGTTTATGGCTACACCTTC. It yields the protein CASSDPRGSVYGYTF.

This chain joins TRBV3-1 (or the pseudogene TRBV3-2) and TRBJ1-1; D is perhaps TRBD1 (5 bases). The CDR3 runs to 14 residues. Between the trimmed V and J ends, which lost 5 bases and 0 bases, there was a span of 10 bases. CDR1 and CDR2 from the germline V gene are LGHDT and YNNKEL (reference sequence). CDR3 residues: CASSGRQLNTEAFF. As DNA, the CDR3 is TGTGCCAGCAGCGGTAGACAGCTGAACACTGAAGCTTTCTTT.

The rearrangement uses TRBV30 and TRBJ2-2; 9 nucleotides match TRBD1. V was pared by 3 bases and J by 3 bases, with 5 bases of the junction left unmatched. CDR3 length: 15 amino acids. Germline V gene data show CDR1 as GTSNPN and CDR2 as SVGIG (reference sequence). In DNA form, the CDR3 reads TGTGCCTGGAGGGGGAGGGACAGGGACACCGGGGAGCTGTTTTTT. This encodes CAWRGRDRDTGELFF.

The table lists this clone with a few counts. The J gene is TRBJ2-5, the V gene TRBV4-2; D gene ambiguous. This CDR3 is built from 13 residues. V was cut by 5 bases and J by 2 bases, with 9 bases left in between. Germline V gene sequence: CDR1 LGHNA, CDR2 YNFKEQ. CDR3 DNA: TGTGCCAGCAGCGTTGGCAGACAAGAGACCCAGTACTTC. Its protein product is CASSVGRQETQYF.

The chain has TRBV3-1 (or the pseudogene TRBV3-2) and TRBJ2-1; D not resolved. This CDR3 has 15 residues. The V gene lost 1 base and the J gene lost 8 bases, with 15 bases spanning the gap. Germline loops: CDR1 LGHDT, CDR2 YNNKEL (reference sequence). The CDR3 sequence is CASSQGLSSGDEQFF. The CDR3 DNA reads TGTGCCAGCAGCCAAGGGCTTTCTAGTGGCGATGAGCAGTTCTTC.

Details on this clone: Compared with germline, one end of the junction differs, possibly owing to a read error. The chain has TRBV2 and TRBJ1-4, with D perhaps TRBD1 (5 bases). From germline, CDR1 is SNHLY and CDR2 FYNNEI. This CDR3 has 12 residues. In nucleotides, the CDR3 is TGTGCCAGCCGTGGGGGAGGCGGAGGCTCTGGGTTT. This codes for CASRGGGGGSGF.

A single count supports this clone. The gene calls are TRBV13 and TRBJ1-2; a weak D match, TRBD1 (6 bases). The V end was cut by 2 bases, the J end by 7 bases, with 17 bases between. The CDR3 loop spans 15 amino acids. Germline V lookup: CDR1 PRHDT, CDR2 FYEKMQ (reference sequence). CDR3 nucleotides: TGTGCCAGCAGCTTATGGGGACATCCACGAGGTGGCTACACCTTC. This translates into CASSLWGHPRGGYTF. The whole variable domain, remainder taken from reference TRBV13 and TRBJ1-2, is AAGVIQSPRHLIKEKRETATLKCYPIPRHDTVYWYQQGPGQDPQFLISFYEKMQSDKGSIPDRFSAQQFSDYHSELNMSSLELGDSALYFCASSLWGHPRGGYTFGSGTRLTVV.

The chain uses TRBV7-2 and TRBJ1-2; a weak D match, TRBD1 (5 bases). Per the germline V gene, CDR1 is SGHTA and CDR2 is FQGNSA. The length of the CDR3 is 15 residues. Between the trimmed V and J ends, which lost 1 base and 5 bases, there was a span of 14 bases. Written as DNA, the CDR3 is TGTGCCAGCAGCTTAGACAGGAGCAAAATTTATGGCTACACCTTC. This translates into CASSLDRSKIYGYTF.

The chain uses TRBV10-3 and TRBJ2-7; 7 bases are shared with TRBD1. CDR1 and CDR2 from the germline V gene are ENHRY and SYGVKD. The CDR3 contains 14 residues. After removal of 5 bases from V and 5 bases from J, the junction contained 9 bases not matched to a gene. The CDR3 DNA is TGTGCCATCAGTCAACAACTGGGACAGAACGAGCAGTACTTC. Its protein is CAISQQLGQNEQYF.

The CDR3 loop is CASKGQPIMSEQYF. CDR3 DNA sequence: TGTGCCAGCAAAGGACAGCCCATTATGAGCGAGCAGTACTTC. The chain recombines TRBV2 with TRBJ2-7, with D perhaps matching TRBD1 (6 bases). The CDR3 loop spans 14 amino acids. Looked up from germline, CDR1 is SNHLY and CDR2 is FYNNEI. Trimming removed 7 bases from V and 6 bases from J, with 19 bases in between. Supplemented by reference TRBV2 and TRBJ2-7, the full variable domain reads EPEVTQTPSHQVTQMGQEVILRCVPISNHLYFYWYRQILGQKVEFLVSFYNNEISEKSEIFDDQFSVERPDGSNFTLKIRSTKLEDSAMYFCASKGQPIMSEQYFGPGTRLTVT.

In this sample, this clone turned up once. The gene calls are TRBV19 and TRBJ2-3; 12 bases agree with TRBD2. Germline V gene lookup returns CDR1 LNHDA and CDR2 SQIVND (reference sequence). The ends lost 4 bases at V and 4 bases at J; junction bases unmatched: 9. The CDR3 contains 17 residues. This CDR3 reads CASSTTGLAGYADTQYF. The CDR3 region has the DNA TGTGCCAGTAGTACCACTGGACTAGCGGGGTACGCAGATACGCAGTATTTT.

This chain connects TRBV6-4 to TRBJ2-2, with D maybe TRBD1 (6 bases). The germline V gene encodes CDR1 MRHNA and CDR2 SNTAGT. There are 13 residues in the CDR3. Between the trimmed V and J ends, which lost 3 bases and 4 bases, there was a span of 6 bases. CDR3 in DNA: TGTGCCAGCAGTGAGGGGGCCACCGGGGAGCTGTTTTTT. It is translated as CASSEGATGELFF.

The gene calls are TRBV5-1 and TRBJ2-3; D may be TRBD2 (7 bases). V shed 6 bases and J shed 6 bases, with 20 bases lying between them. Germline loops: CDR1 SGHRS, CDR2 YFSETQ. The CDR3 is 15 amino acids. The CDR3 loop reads CASNPWGGAGDTQYF. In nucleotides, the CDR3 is TGCGCCAGCAACCCATGGGGGGGCGCGGGGGATACGCAGTATTTT.

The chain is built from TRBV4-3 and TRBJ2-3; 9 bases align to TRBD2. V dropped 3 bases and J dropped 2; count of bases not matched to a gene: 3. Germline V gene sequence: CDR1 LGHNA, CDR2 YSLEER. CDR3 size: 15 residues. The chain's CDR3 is CASSHLAGSTDTQYF. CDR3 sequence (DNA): TGCGCCAGCAGCCACCTAGCGGGGTCCACAGATACGCAGTATTTT.

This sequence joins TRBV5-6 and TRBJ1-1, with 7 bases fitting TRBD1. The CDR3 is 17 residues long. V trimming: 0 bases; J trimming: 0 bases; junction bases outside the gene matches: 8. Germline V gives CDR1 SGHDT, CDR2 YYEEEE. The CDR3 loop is CASSLVPGGTMNTEAFF. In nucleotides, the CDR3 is TGTGCCAGCAGCTTGGTTCCAGGGGGAACAATGAACACTGAAGCTTTCTTT.

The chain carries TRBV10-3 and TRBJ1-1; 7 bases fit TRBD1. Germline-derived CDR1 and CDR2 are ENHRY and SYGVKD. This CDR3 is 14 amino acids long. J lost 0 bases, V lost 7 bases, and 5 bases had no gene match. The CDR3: CAIKRTGMNTEAFF. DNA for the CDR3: TGTGCCATCAAACGGACAGGTATGAACACTGAAGCTTTCTTT.

The CDR3 DNA follows: TGTGCCAGCAGCTTGGAGTGGGCCGGCGGGGAGCTGTTTTTT. Translation gives CASSLEWAGGELFF. The rearrangement uses TRBV5-6 and TRBJ2-2; unclear D gene. With 0 bases removed from V and 7 bases from J, the gap between germline ends came to 10 bases. The CDR3 consists of 14 residues. Looked up from germline, CDR1 is SGHDT and CDR2 is YYEEEE.